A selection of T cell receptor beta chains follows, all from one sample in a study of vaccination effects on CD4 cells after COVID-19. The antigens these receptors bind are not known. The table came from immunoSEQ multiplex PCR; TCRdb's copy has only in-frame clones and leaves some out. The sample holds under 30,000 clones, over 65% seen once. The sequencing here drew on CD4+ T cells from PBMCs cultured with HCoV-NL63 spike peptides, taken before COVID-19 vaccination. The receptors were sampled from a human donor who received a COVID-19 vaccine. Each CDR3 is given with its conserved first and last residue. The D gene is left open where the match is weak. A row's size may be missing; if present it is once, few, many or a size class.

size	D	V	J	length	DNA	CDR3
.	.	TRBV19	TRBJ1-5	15	TGTGCCAGTAGTATATATTTTCCAGGCAATCAGCCCCAGCATTTT	CASSIYFPGNQPQHF
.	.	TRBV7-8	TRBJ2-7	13	TGTGCCAGCAGCTTTCAACCCCGGGGCGAGCAGTACTTC	CASSFQPRGEQYF
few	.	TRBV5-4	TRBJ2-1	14	TGTGCCAGCAGCTTGACAGGGAATTACAATGAGCAGTTCTTC	CASSLTGNYNEQFF
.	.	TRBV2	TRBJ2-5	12	TGTGCCAGCAGCGCCATGTCGGAGACCCAGTACTTC	CASSAMSETQYF
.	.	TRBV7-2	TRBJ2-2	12	TGTGCCAGCAGCTTGAACACCGGGGAGCTGTTTTTT	CASSLNTGELFF
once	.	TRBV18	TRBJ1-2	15	TGTGCCAGCTCACCAAGGTGGTTGCAGGGGAGCGGCTACACCTTC	CASSPRWLQGSGYTF
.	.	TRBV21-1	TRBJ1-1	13	TGTGCCAGCAGCCCAACAGGGGGCACTGAAGCTTTCTTT	CASSPTGGTEAFF
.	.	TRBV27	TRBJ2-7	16	TGTGCCAGCAGTTTAATGACTTCCGGGAGATCCTACGAGCAGTACTTC	CASSLMTSGRSYEQYF
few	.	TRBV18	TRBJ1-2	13	TGTGCCAGCTCACCGCAGGGATTTGTTGGCTACACCTTC	CASSPQGFVGYTF
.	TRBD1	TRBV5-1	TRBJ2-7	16	TGCGCCAGCAGCTTGGGAGGGACAGGGGGCTCCTACGAGCAGTACTTC	CASSLGGTGGSYEQYF
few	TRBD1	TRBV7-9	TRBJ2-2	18	TGTGCCAGCAGCCAAGTCCGGGGGACAGGGTGGAACACCGGGGAGCTGTTTTTT	CASSQVRGTGWNTGELFF
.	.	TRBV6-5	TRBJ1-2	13	TGTGCCAGCAGTTACTTGGGGCACGATGGCTACACCTTC	CASSYLGHDGYTF
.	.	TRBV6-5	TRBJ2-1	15	TGTGCCAGCGATTACACCTCCACTAACTACAATGAGCAGTTCTTC	CASDYTSTNYNEQFF
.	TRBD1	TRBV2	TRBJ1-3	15	TGTGCCAGCAGTCTTTACAGGGGCGAAGGAAACACCATATATTTT	CASSLYRGEGNTIYF
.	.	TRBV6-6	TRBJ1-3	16	TGTGCCAGCTGTGCGGAGGGACACACATCGGGAAACACCATATATTTT	CASCAEGHTSGNTIYF
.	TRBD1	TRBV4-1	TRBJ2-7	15	TGCGCCAGCAGCCAAGGAGGGGGCGCCTGGAACGAGCAGTACTTC	CASSQGGGAWNEQYF
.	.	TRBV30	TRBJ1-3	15	TGTGCCTGGGGAGGTTTTCGGCGTGCTGGAAACACCATATATTTT	CAWGGFRRAGNTIYF
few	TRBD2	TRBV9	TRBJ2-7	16	TGTGCCAGCAGCGTAGACCCACTAGCGGGTGGCTACGAGCAGTACTTC	CASSVDPLAGGYEQYF
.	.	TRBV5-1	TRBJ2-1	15	TGCGCCAGCAGCTTGATGACTACGAATTACAATGAGCAGTTCTTC	CASSLMTTNYNEQFF
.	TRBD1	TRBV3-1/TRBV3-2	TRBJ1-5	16	TGTGCCAGCAGCCAAGGTACGGGACAGCTCAATCAGCCCCAGCATTTT	CASSQGTGQLNQPQHF
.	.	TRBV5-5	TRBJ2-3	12	TGTGCCAGCAGCTATTATGCCGATACGCAGTATTTT	CASSYYADTQYF
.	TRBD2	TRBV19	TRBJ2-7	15	TGTGCCAGTAGTATAGCGGCGGGGGGTGCCTACGAGCAGTACTTC	CASSIAAGGAYEQYF
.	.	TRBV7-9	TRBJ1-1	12	TGTGCCAGAGGGGGGGAGCGGACTGAAGCTTTCTTT	CARGGERTEAFF
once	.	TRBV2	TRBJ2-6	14	TGTGCCAGCCGGGACAACTCTGGGGCCAACGTCCTGACTTTC	CASRDNSGANVLTF
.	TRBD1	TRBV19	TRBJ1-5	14	TGTGCCAGTAGTATTGGACAGGTCCCTCAGCCCCAGCATTTT	CASSIGQVPQPQHF
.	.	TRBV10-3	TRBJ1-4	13	TGTGCCATCAGTGGAGGCGTAGGGGAAAAACTGTTTTTT	CAISGGVGEKLFF
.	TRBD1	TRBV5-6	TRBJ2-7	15	TGTGCCAGCTTCATAGGTAGGGACAGTTTCTACGAGCAGTACTTC	CASFIGRDSFYEQYF
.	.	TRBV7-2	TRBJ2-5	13	TGTGCCAGCAGCCGCCAGGGGTGGGAGACCCAGTACTTC	CASSRQGWETQYF
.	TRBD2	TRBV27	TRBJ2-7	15	TGTGCCAGCAGTTTAAAAGCGGGAGGGTCCTACGAGCAGTACTTC	CASSLKAGGSYEQYF
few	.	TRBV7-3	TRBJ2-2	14	TGTGCCACCTCTCGGGGGCGGAACACCGGGGAGCTGTTTTTT	CATSRGRNTGELFF
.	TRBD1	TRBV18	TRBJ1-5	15	TGTGCCAGCTCACCCGGGACAGGGATCAATCAGCCCCAGCATTTT	CASSPGTGINQPQHF
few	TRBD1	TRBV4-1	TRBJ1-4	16	TGCGCCAGCAGCCAAGATGCGGGGACAGGGGGCGAAAAACTGTTTTTT	CASSQDAGTGGEKLFF
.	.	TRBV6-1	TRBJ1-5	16	TGTGCCAGCAGTGAATTAGCTACAGCGAGCAATCAGCCCCAGCATTTT	CASSELATASNQPQHF
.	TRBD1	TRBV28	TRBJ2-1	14	TGTGCCAGCAGTTCCGGACAGGGGGGCCATGAGCAGTTCTTC	CASSSGQGGHEQFF
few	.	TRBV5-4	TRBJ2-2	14	TGTGCCAGCAGCTTGAGACACGGCACTGGGGAGCTGTTTTTT	CASSLRHGTGELFF
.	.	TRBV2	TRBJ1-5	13	TGTGCCAGCAGTGTGGGAAGGGAGGAGCCCCAGCATTTT	CASSVGREEPQHF